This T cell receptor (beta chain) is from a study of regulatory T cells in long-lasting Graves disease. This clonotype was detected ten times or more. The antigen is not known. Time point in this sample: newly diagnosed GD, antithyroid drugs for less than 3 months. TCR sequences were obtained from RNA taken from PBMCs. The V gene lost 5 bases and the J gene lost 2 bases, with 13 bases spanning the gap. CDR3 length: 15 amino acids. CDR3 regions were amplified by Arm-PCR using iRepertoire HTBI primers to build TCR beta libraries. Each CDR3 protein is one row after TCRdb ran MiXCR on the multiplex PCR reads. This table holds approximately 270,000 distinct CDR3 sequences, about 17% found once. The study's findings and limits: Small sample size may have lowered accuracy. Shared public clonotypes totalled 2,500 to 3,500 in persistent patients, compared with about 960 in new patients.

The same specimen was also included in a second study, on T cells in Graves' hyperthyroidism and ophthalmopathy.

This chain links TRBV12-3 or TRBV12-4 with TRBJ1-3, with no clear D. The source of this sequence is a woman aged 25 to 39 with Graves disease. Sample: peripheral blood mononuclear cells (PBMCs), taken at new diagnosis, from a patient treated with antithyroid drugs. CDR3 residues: CASSTTNRAGNTIYF. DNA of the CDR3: TGTGCCAGCAGTACTACAAACCGCGCTGGAAACACCATATATTTT.